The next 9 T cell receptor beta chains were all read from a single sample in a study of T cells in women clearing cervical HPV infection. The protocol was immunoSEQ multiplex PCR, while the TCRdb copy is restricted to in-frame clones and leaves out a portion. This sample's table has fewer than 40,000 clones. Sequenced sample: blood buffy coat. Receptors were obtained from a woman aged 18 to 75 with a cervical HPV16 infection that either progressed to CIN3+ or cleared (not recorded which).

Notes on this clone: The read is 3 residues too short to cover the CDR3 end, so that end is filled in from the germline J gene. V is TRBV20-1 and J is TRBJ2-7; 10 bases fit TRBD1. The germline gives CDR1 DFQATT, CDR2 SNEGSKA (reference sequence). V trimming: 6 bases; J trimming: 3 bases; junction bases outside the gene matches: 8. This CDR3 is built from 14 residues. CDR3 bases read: TGCAGTGCCCCTGGACAGGGGGGGTACTACGAG. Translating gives CSAPGQGGYYE. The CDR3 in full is CSAPGQGGYYEQYF.

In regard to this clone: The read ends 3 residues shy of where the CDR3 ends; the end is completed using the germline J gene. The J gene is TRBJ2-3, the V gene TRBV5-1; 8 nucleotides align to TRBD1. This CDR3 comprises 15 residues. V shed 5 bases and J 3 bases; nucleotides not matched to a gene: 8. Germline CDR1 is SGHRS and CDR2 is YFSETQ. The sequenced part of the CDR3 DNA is TGCGCCAGCAGACGACAGGGGTTCTCTACAGATACG. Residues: CASRRQGFSTDT. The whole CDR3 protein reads CASRRQGFSTDTQYF.

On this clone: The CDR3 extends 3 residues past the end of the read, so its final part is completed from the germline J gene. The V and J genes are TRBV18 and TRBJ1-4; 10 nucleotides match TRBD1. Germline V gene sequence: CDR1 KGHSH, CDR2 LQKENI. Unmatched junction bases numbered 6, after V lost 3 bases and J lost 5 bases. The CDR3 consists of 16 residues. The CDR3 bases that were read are TGTGCCAGCTCACCGGGACAGGGGACAGGGAATGAAAAA. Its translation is CASSPGQGTGNEK. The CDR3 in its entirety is CASSPGQGTGNEKLFF.

CDR3 DNA (partial): TGCGCCAGCAGTGACTACACAGGGGCCCAAGAGACC. It is translated as CASSDYTGAQET. The CDR3 in its entirety is CASSDYTGAQETQYF. The rearrangement joins TRBV10-1 to TRBJ2-5; 7 bases fit TRBD1. The missing CDR3 end, 3 residues past where the read stops, is filled in from the germline J gene. Germline V gene data show CDR1 as WNHNN and CDR2 as SYGVQD (reference sequence). V lost 3 bases to trimming and J lost 1 base; unmatched junction nucleotides: 5. The CDR3 covers 15 residues.

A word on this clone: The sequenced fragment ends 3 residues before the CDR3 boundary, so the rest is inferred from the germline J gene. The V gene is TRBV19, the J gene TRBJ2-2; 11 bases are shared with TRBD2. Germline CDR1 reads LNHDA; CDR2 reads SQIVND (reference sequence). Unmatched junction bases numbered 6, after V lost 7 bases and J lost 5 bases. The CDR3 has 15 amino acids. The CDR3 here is CASTALAGATGELFF. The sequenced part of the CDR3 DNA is TGTGCCAGTACCGCACTAGCGGGGGCGACCGGGGAG.

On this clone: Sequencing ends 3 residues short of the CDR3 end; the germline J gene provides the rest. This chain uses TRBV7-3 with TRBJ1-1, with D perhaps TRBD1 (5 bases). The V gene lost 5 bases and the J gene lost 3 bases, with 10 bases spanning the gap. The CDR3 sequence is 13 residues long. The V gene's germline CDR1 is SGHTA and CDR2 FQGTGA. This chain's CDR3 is CASSLTDDTEAFF. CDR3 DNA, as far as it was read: TGTGCCAGCAGCCTGACAGACGACACTGAA.

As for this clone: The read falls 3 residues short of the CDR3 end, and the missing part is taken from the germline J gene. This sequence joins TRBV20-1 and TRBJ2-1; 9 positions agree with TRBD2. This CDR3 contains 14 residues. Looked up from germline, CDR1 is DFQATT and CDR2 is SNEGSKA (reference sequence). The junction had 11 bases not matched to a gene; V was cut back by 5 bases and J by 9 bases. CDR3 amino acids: CSAARPLAGSEQFF. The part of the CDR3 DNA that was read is TGCAGTGCTGCGCGTCCCCTAGCGGGGAGTGAG.

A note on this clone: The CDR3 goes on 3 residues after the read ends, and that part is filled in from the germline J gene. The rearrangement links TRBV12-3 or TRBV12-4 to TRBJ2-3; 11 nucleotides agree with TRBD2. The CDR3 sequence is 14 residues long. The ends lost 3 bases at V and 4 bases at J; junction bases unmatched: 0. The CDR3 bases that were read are TGTGCCAGCAGTTTGGGACTAGCGGCAGATACG. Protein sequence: CASSLGLAADT. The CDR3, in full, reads CASSLGLAADTQYF.

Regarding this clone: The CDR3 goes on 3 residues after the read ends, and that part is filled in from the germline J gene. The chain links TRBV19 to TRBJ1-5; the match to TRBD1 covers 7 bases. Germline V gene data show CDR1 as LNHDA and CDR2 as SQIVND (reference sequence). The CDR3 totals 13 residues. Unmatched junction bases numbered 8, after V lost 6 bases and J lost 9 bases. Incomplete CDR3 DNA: TGTGCCAGTAGATGGGGACAGCCGGGGCCC. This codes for CASRWGQPGP. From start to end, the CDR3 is CASRWGQPGPQHF. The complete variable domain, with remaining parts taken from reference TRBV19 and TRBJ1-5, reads DGGITQSPKYLFRKEGQNVTLSCEQNLNHDAMYWYRQDPGQGLRLIYYSQIVNDFQKGDIAEGYSVSREKKESFPLTVTSAQKNPTAFYLCASRWGQPGPQHFGDGTRLSIL.